The 5 T cell receptor beta chains below were found in one sample sequenced in a study of CD4 T cells in relation to SARS-CoV-2 and coronaviruses. Some clones are missing from TCRdb's copy, which holds only in-frame ones; the method was immunoSEQ multiplex PCR. The sample includes roughly 30,000 clones, about 70% of them seen just once. Unexposed donor CD4+ T cells date from about 2011-2018, before the COVID-19 pandemic. CD4+ T cells were isolated from the cells after around 11 days of culture. No antigen has been identified for these receptors. The sequenced sample was CD4+ T cells from PBMCs, cultured in vitro. These TCRs come from a human donor in good health.

The chain links TRBV7-2 to TRBJ1-1; D not resolved. Germline V gene data show CDR1 as SGHTA and CDR2 as FQGNSA. V lost 4 bases, J lost 1 base, and 10 bases lay in between. This CDR3 has 14 amino acids. Here the CDR3 DNA reads TGTGCCAGCAGCTCCGGGTTTCAGAACACTGAAGCTTTCTTT. Translated: CASSSGFQNTEAFF.

J is TRBJ2-7 and V is TRBV5-1; weak D call: TRBD2 (7 bases). This CDR3 is 15 amino acids long. Per the germline V gene, CDR1 is SGHRS and CDR2 is YFSETQ. Trimming cost V 0 bases and J 0 bases, with 10 bases left between them. The CDR3 loop is CASSLVGGASYEQYF. CDR3 sequence (DNA): TGCGCCAGCAGCTTGGTGGGGGGGGCCTCCTACGAGCAGTACTTC.

The rearrangement joins TRBV7-2 to TRBJ2-1; TRBD1 matches at 9 bases. Germline loops: CDR1 SGHTA, CDR2 FQGNSA. CDR3 size: 15 residues. The ends lost 3 bases at V and 8 bases at J; junction bases unmatched: 8. CDR3 in DNA: TGTGCCAGCAGCTTTATGGGACAGGGAATCGATGAGCAGTTCTTC. Translation: CASSFMGQGIDEQFF.

The V gene is TRBV19, the J gene TRBJ1-5, with D possibly being TRBD1 (5 bases). This CDR3 is 13 amino acids long. Germline V gene lookup returns CDR1 LNHDA and CDR2 SQIVND (reference sequence). V shed 5 bases and J shed 5 bases, with 10 bases lying between them. CDR3 bases: TGTGCCAGTAGTCAAGGGGCGCATCAGCCCCAGCATTTT. This codes for CASSQGAHQPQHF.

The chain carries TRBV29-1 and TRBJ1-3, with D perhaps matching TRBD1 (6 bases). Trimming removed 2 bases at V and 2 bases at J, with 16 bases between. Germline values: CDR1 SQVTM, CDR2 ANQGSEA. This CDR3 has 16 residues. The CDR3 sequence is CSVESGQSYPGNTIYF. The CDR3 coding sequence is TGCAGCGTTGAATCGGGACAATCTTATCCTGGAAACACCATATATTTT. Drawing the rest from reference TRBV29-1 and TRBJ1-3, the complete variable domain is SAVISQKPSRDICQRGTSLTIQCQVDSQVTMMFWYRQQPGQSLTLIATANQGSEATYESGFVIDKFPISRPNLTFSTLTVSNMSPEDSSIYLCSVESGQSYPGNTIYFGEGSWLTVV.